This record covers a single T cell receptor beta chain. Germline V gene lookup returns CDR1 LNHDA and CDR2 SQIVND (reference sequence). V was clipped by 1 base and J by 4 bases, with 13 bases between them. CDR3 length: 15 amino acids. The data were taken from a study of cytomegalovirus exposure and HLA in healthy donors. 13 Jbeta primers and 60 Vbeta primers were used for the PCR. Clones were sequenced by immunoSEQ multiplex PCR, and TCRdb holds only the in-frame ones, with some missing. Of about 83,000 clones listed, 81% are singletons. This chain joins TRBV19 and TRBJ1-1; D unresolved. The receptor's source is a woman in her twenties or thirties in good health and CMV-seronegative. What was sequenced was PBMCs. CDR3 amino acids: CASSIVPVGGTEAFF. CDR3 DNA sequence: TGTGCCAGTAGTATAGTTCCAGTCGGCGGCACTGAAGCTTTCTTT.